This T cell receptor beta chain comes out of a study of technical replicates of blood from a handful of donors. Profiled with immunoSEQ multiplex PCR; TCRdb holds only in-frame clones, not every one. The table shows 59,000 or so clones, with just under 95% occurring only once. V gave up 5 bases and J gave up 4 bases, with 14 bases separating them. This CDR3 is 14 amino acids long. Germline V gene sequence: CDR1 SGHVS, CDR2 FQNEAQ. J is TRBJ1-2 and V is TRBV7-8; D possibly corresponds to TRBD1 (6 bases). Sequenced input: PBMCs. This clonotype was sampled from a human donor in good health. Some clones in this sample may be carry-over from other donors' samples. This chain's CDR3 is CASSHGQIVYGYTF. The CDR3 DNA sequence: TGTGCCAGCAGCCACGGACAGATCGTCTATGGCTACACCTTC.